Below are 18 T cell receptor beta chains sequenced from a single sample in a study of T cells after yellow fever vaccination. TCRdb fed the 5' RACE reads into MiXCR, producing one record per CDR3 protein. The repertoire consists of more than 450,000 distinct CDR3 sequences, with less than 25% occurring once and the leading ten covering roughly 16%. This specimen was PBMCs, taken 21 days after the first yellow fever vaccination. Source of these receptors: a young man who received the YFV17D yellow fever vaccine.

This clonotype was counted only a few times. The chain links TRBV12-3 or TRBV12-4 to TRBJ2-5; 9 bases are shared with TRBD2. V lost 3 bases and J lost 5; bases outside the gene matches: 7. The CDR3 has 15 amino acids. The CDR3 bases are TGTGCCAGCAGTTTTTTCCCTAGCGGGGACGAGACCCAGTACTTC. Amino acids: CASSFFPSGDETQYF.

This clonotype was counted at least ten times. This chain joins TRBV11-2 and TRBJ1-4, with a weak D call TRBD1 (6 bases). V was shortened by 3 bases and J by 6 bases, with 14 bases between the two germline ends. The CDR3 totals 15 residues. From germline, CDR1 is SGHAT and CDR2 FQNNGV. This CDR3 reads CASSFNNRVDEKLFF. The CDR3 nucleotides are TGTGCCAGCAGCTTTAATAACAGGGTGGATGAAAAACTGTTTTTT.

V usage is TRBV20-1 and J usage is TRBJ2-2; possibly TRBD2 for D (5 bases). Germline CDR1 DFQATT, CDR2 SNEGSKA (reference sequence). This CDR3 contains 14 residues. The V gene lost 5 bases and the J gene lost 8 bases, with 18 bases spanning the gap. This CDR3 is CSAQDRGSQGELFF. The DNA of the CDR3 is TGCAGTGCTCAAGATCGAGGGAGCCAGGGGGAGCTGTTTTTT.

The rearrangement joins TRBV7-3 to TRBJ2-2; D gene ambiguous. This CDR3 has 12 residues. Germline V gene sequence: CDR1 SGHTA, CDR2 FQGTGA. Trimming stripped 8 bases from V and 6 bases from J, with 10 bases between. The CDR3 DNA sequence: TGTGCCAGCGGTTACAGCCCCGGGGAGCTGTTTTTT. It codes for CASGYSPGELFF.

This clonotype was counted at least ten times. The chain couples TRBV5-1 to TRBJ2-3; D unclear. With 5 bases removed from V and 0 bases from J, the gap between germline ends came to 4 bases. The germline V gene has CDR1 SGHRS and CDR2 YFSETQ. The CDR3 is 12 amino acids. The CDR3 region is CASRFSTDTQYF. CDR3 DNA sequence: TGCGCCAGCAGGTTCAGCACAGATACGCAGTATTTT.

This clonotype has only a few counts. This sequence joins TRBV20-1 and TRBJ2-3; TRBD2 aligns across 9 bases. In germline, CDR1 is DFQATT, CDR2 SNEGSKA (reference sequence). The CDR3 contains 18 residues. Trimming cost V 0 bases and J 2 bases; bases outside gene matches: 12. CDR3 residues: CSARDTALGLATTDTQYF. The CDR3 region has the DNA TGCAGTGCTAGAGATACCGCGCTGGGACTAGCAACCACAGATACGCAGTATTTT.

This clonotype was counted only a few times. V is TRBV20-1 and J is TRBJ2-1; TRBD2 might be the D (6 bases). The germline gives CDR1 DFQATT, CDR2 SNEGSKA (reference sequence). Trimming took off 4 bases at V and 0 bases at J, with 10 bases between the two ends. This CDR3 contains 14 residues. Here the CDR3 reads CSAMSSVSYNEQFF. CDR3 nucleotides: TGCAGTGCTATGTCTAGCGTCTCCTACAATGAGCAGTTCTTC.

The chain recombines TRBV6-5 with TRBJ1-5; the D is unclear. Trimming removed 6 bases at V and 7 bases at J, with 13 bases between. CDR1 and CDR2 (germline): MNHEY, SVGAGI. The CDR3 consists of 13 residues. The CDR3 coding sequence is TGTGCCAGCAGAACGGGAGTAAGCCAGCCCCAGCATTTT. This encodes CASRTGVSQPQHF.

This clonotype was counted many times. V gene TRBV6-4 combines with J gene TRBJ2-3; 8 bases align to TRBD1. With V trimmed by 3 bases and J by 4 bases, 6 bases remained unmatched. Germline V gene data show CDR1 as MRHNA and CDR2 as SNTAGT. The CDR3 loop spans 15 amino acids. DNA of the CDR3: TGTGCCAGCAGTGAAGCAGGGGGCGCCCCAGATACGCAGTATTTT. It specifies CASSEAGGAPDTQYF.

This clonotype was recorded a few times. The chain combines TRBV12-3 or TRBV12-4 with TRBJ1-5; possibly TRBD1 for D (5 bases). The length of the CDR3 is 13 residues. With 7 bases removed from V and 4 bases from J, the gap between germline ends came to 11 bases. The CDR3 region has the DNA TGTGCCAGCACCGAACAGGATAATCAGCCCCAGCATTTT. It specifies CASTEQDNQPQHF.

The chain links TRBV5-1 to TRBJ2-1; maybe TRBD2 (6 bases). Germline CDR1 SGHRS, CDR2 YFSETQ. This CDR3 is built from 15 residues. Trimming pared 6 bases from V and 0 bases from J, leaving 13 bases between. CDR3 nucleotide sequence: TGCGCCAGCACCCCTTCCGGGAGCTCCTACAATGAGCAGTTCTTC. This translates into CASTPSGSSYNEQFF.

A few counts support this clonotype. This chain uses TRBV30 with TRBJ1-5, with TRBD1 identical over 8 bases. V was pared by 2 bases and J by 5 bases, with 2 bases of the junction left unmatched. Germline V gene sequence: CDR1 GTSNPN, CDR2 SVGIG (reference sequence). CDR3 length: 13 residues. The CDR3 reads CAWSLTGDQPQHF. For the CDR3, the DNA is TGTGCCTGGAGTTTGACAGGGGATCAGCCCCAGCATTTT.

This rearrangement joins TRBV19 to TRBJ2-1; perhaps D is TRBD1 or TRBD2 (5 bases each). In germline, CDR1 is LNHDA, CDR2 SQIVND (reference sequence). Between the trimmed V and J ends, which lost 7 bases and 5 bases, there was a span of 18 bases. The CDR3 contains 15 residues. The CDR3, as DNA: TGTGCCAGTATCCCCGAGGGACGAGCAGACAATGAGCAGTTCTTC. Residues: CASIPEGRADNEQFF.

There are a few counts of this clonotype. The CDR3 here is CSAAPRETQYF. In DNA, the CDR3 is TGCAGTGCAGCCCCTCGGGAGACCCAGTACTTC. The chain couples TRBV20-1 to TRBJ2-5; no reliable D call. CDR3 length equals 11 residues. In germline, CDR1 is DFQATT, CDR2 SNEGSKA (reference sequence). Trimming removed 6 bases from V and 5 bases from J, with 10 bases in between.

Only a few counts were recorded for this clonotype. This chain uses TRBV5-1 with TRBJ1-1; TRBD1 matches at 9 bases. The CDR3 is 13 residues long. The V segment lost 5 bases and the J segment 3 bases; nucleotides outside the gene matches: 2. Germline CDR1 is SGHRS and CDR2 is YFSETQ. The CDR3 protein is CASRWDRDTEAFF. The DNA for the CDR3 is TGCGCCAGCAGATGGGACAGGGACACTGAAGCTTTCTTT.

The rearrangement uses TRBV20-1 and TRBJ1-3, with a tentative D call TRBD1 (5 bases). V shed 6 bases and J shed 4 bases, with 10 bases lying between them. Per germline, CDR1 DFQATT and CDR2 SNEGSKA (reference sequence). The CDR3 is 12 amino acids. The CDR3 here is CSARDSGNTIYF. CDR3 DNA: TGCAGTGCGCGGGACTCAGGAAACACCATATATTTT.

This clonotype was seen ten or more times. The chain uses TRBV7-6 and TRBJ2-2; 10 bases align to TRBD2. CDR1 is SGHVS and CDR2 is FNYEAQ in the germline V gene. The CDR3 runs to 18 residues. Unmatched junction bases numbered 8, after V lost 1 base and J lost 3 bases. DNA of the CDR3: TGTGCCAGCAGCTTAGGAGCGGCTAGCGGGGGTTACACCGGGGAGCTGTTTTTT. Protein product: CASSLGAASGGYTGELFF. The entire variable domain, with the rest obtained from reference TRBV7-6 and TRBJ2-2, is as follows: GAGVSQSPRYKVTKRGQDVALRCDPISGHVSLYWYRQALGQGPEFLTYFNYEAQQDKSGLPNDRFSAERPEGSISTLTIQRTEQRDSAMYRCASSLGAASGGYTGELFFGEGSRLTVL.

This clonotype was observed a handful of times. The chain recombines TRBV30 with TRBJ2-3, with D tentatively TRBD2 (5 bases). V was cut by 2 bases and J by 2 bases, with 8 bases left in between. CDR1 is GTSNPN, CDR2 SVGIG, per germline (reference sequence). The CDR3 has 13 amino acids. In nucleotides, the CDR3 is TGTGCCTGGAGTCCCGGGGACACAGATACGCAGTATTTT. Translation: CAWSPGDTDTQYF.